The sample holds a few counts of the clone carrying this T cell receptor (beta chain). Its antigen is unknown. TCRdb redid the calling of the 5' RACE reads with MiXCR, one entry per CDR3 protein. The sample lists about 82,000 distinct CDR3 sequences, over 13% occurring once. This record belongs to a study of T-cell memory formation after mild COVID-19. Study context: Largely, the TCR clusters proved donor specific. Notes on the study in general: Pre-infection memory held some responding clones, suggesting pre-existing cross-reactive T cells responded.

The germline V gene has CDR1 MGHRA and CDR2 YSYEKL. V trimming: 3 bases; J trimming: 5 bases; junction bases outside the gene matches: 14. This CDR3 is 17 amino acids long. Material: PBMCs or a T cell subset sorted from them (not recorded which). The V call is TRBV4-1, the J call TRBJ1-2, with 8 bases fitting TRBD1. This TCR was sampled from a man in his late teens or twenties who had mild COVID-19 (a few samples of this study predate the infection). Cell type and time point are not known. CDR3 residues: CASSQDRTGRREYGYTF. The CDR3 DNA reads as TGCGCCAGCAGCCAGGATAGGACAGGGAGAAGAGAATATGGCTACACCTTC.